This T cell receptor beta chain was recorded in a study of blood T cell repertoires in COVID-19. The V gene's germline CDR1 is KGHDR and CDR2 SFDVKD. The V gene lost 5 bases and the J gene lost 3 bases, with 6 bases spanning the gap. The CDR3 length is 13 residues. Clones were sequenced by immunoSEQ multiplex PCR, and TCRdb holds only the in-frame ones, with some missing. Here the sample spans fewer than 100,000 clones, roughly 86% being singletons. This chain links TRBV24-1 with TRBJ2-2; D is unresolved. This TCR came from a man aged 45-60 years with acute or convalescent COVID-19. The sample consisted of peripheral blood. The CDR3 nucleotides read TGTGCCACCAGTGCCCCCGACACCGGGGAGCTGTTTTTT. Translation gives CATSAPDTGELFF.